Shown below are 18 T cell receptor beta chains from a single sample sequenced in a study of PD-L1 blockade in urothelial cancer. Using immunoSEQ multiplex PCR, the repertoire was profiled, and TCRdb retains in-frame clones only, with some absent. The data hold about 29,000 clones, with around 87% observed a single time. Sequencing was performed on PBMCs, taken around atezolizumab (anti-PD-L1) treatment. These receptors were collected from a man in his fifties with urothelial cancer.

This chain joins TRBV19 and TRBJ2-1, with TRBD1 identical over 9 bases. With V trimmed by 4 bases and J by 2 bases, 6 bases remained unmatched. The CDR3 is 16 residues long. Germline CDR1 is LNHDA and CDR2 is SQIVND (reference sequence). Written as DNA, the CDR3 is TGTGCCAGTAGTACCGACAGGGGGAGCCCCTACAATGAGCAGTTCTTC. Protein: CASSTDRGSPYNEQFF.

The V gene is TRBV7-2, the J gene TRBJ2-5; 9 bases agree with TRBD1. V gave up 3 bases and J gave up 5 bases; unmatched junction bases: 1. The V gene's germline CDR1 is SGHTA and CDR2 FQGNSA. This CDR3 spans 13 amino acids. The CDR3 is CASSFGTGETQYF. The CDR3 DNA reads as TGTGCCAGCAGCTTCGGGACAGGGGAGACCCAGTACTTC. Drawing the rest from reference TRBV7-2 and TRBJ2-5, the complete variable domain is GAGVSQSPSNKVTEKGKDVELRCDPISGHTALYWYRQSLGQGLEFLIYFQGNSAPDKSGLPSDRFSAERTGGSVSTLTIQRTQQEDSAVYLCASSFGTGETQYFGPGTRLLVL.

A remark on this clone: Other DNA sequences within the sample encode an identical CDR3. The rearrangement links TRBV5-1 to TRBJ1-2; D possibly corresponds to TRBD1 (6 bases). Germline lookup yields CDR1 SGHRS and CDR2 YFSETQ. V lost 4 bases to trimming and J lost 6 bases, with 16 bases between them. This CDR3 contains 14 residues. DNA of the CDR3: TGCGCCAGCAGCCCGACAGGACCAAGTAATGGCTACACCTTC. Encoded protein: CASSPTGPSNGYTF.

The genes are TRBV7-9 and TRBJ2-5, with D unclear. The CDR3 has 12 amino acids. V lost 9 bases and J 1 base, leaving 9 bases between the germline ends. CDR1 is SEHNR, CDR2 FQNEAQ, per germline (reference sequence). The DNA of the CDR3 is TGTGCCAGTCTCCCTTTCCAAGAGACCCAGTACTTC. Amino acids: CASLPFQETQYF.

The chain has TRBV5-4 and TRBJ2-5; TRBD2 matches at 7 bases. V gave up 4 bases and J gave up 2 bases; unmatched junction bases: 5. The CDR3 is 14 residues long. Germline lookup yields CDR1 SGHNT and CDR2 YYREEE (reference sequence). The CDR3 sequence: CASSAPGLQETQYF. CDR3 bases: TGTGCCAGCAGCGCTCCGGGACTACAAGAGACCCAGTACTTC.

The chain joins TRBV6-1 to TRBJ2-7; D unclear. The CDR3 extends over 15 amino acids. CDR1 is MNHNS, CDR2 SASEGT, per germline. The V end lost 3 bases, the J end lost 2 bases, and 14 bases lay between the germline ends. The CDR3: CASSEPPSGAYEQYF. The CDR3, as DNA: TGTGCCAGCAGTGAGCCCCCGTCGGGTGCCTACGAGCAGTACTTC.

This rearrangement joins TRBV7-8 to TRBJ2-7; 7 bases are shared with TRBD2. Germline-derived CDR1 and CDR2 are SGHVS and FQNEAQ. The trim removed 5 bases at V and 1 base at J, leaving 8 bases unmatched. CDR3 length: 15 amino acids. CDR3 amino acids: CASSPGLGRSYEQYF. The CDR3 region has the DNA TGTGCCAGCAGCCCAGGACTAGGACGGTCCTACGAGCAGTACTTC. Based on the CDR3 plus reference TRBV7-8 and TRBJ2-7, the full variable domain is GAGVSQSPRYKVAKRGQDVALRCDPISGHVSLFWYQQALGQGPEFLTYFQNEAQLDKSGLPSDRFFAERPEGSVSTLKIQRTQQEDSAVYLCASSPGLGRSYEQYFGPGTRLTVT.

A few counts support this clone. V usage is TRBV27 and J usage is TRBJ2-3, with TRBD2 as a possible D gene (6 bases). CDR1 is MNHEY and CDR2 is SMNVEV in the germline V gene (reference sequence). The length of the CDR3 is 14 residues. V shed 7 bases and J shed 2 bases, with 13 bases lying between them. This chain's CDR3 is CASNQRALTDTQYF. CDR3 nucleotide sequence: TGTGCCAGCAATCAGCGGGCCCTCACAGATACGCAGTATTTT.

The J gene is TRBJ2-7, the V gene TRBV5-1; D is undetermined. Germline loops: CDR1 SGHRS, CDR2 YFSETQ. CDR3 length: 13 amino acids. V dropped 0 bases and J dropped 4 bases, with 8 bases sitting between them. CDR3 nucleotides: TGCGCCAGCAGCTTGGAAGCGTCTTACGAGCAGTACTTC. Its translation is CASSLEASYEQYF.

The gene calls are TRBV19 and TRBJ2-1, with 7 bases identical to TRBD1. V shed 7 bases, J shed 0 bases, and the junction held 3 bases outside the gene matches. The CDR3 loop spans 14 amino acids. CDR1 and CDR2 from the germline V gene are LNHDA and SQIVND (reference sequence). CDR3 nucleotides: TGTGCCAGTAACCGGGACAGCTCCTACAATGAGCAGTTCTTC. Protein sequence: CASNRDSSYNEQFF.

The rearrangement joins TRBV2 to TRBJ2-4, with 12 bases that match TRBD2. CDR3 length: 18 residues. Germline CDR1 reads SNHLY; CDR2 reads FYNNEI. The V segment lost 4 bases and the J segment 0 bases; nucleotides outside the gene matches: 7. Written as DNA, the CDR3 is TGTGCCAGCAGTGCCCGACTAGCGGGGGCCGTAGCCAAAAACATTCAGTACTTC. Its translation is CASSARLAGAVAKNIQYF.

The table lists this clone with a count of one. The rearrangement uses TRBV27 and TRBJ2-7, with 7 bases aligning to TRBD1. The CDR3 is made up of 15 amino acids. J lost 1 base, V lost 2 bases, and 5 bases had no gene match. Germline CDR1 reads MNHEY; CDR2 reads SMNVEV (reference sequence). The CDR3 loop is CASSLTWTGSYEQYF. CDR3 nucleotide sequence: TGTGCCAGCAGTTTAACCTGGACAGGTTCCTACGAGCAGTACTTC.

This clone appeared a few times. CDR3 sequence reads: CASSPGRGSNTGELFF. CDR3 nucleotides: TGTGCCAGCTCACCAGGCAGGGGATCGAACACCGGGGAGCTGTTTTTT. The chain uses TRBV18 and TRBJ2-2; TRBD1 might be the D (6 bases). The ends were cut back, 2 bases at V and 0 bases at J, with 10 bases in the middle. Germline CDR1 and CDR2: KGHSH and LQKENI. The CDR3 is 16 residues long.

The rearrangement joins TRBV6-5 to TRBJ2-1; 10 bases are a match to TRBD1. V lost 0 bases and J lost 8; bases outside the gene matches: 7. This CDR3 contains 16 residues. CDR1 and CDR2 from the germline V gene are MNHEY and SVGAGI. The DNA of the CDR3 is TGTGCCAGCAGTTACTCTCTGGGGACAGGGGTCCATGAGCAGTTCTTC. Its protein is CASSYSLGTGVHEQFF.

The V and J genes are TRBV19 and TRBJ2-5; D remains ambiguous. The assigned J gene may be wrong: the sequence end matches TRBJ2-7 better. The CDR3 runs 13 residues. Germline CDR1 is LNHDA and CDR2 is SQIVND (reference sequence). This chain's CDR3 is CASRGRWAYEQYF. The CDR3 bases are TGTGCCAGTAGAGGCAGATGGGCCTACGAGCAGTACTTC.

The chain recombines TRBV9 with TRBJ2-3, with a weak D call TRBD2 (7 bases). CDR3 length equals 14 residues. V was cut by 4 bases and J by 4 bases, with 13 bases left in between. CDR1 and CDR2 (germline): SGDLS, YYNGEE. CDR3 sequence (DNA): TGTGCCAGCAGCATAGGGGGGGGCCCAGATACGCAGTATTTT. It is translated as CASSIGGGPDTQYF.

J is TRBJ2-3 and V is TRBV28, with TRBD2 identical over 8 bases. The CDR3 has 16 residues. CDR1 is MDHEN, CDR2 SYDVKM, per germline. J lost 1 base, V lost 0 bases, and 3 bases had no gene match. CDR3 loop: CASSLWRGAGTDTQYF. The CDR3, as DNA: TGTGCCAGCAGTTTATGGCGGGGGGCGGGCACAGATACGCAGTATTTT.

In nucleotides, the CDR3 is TGTGCCAGCAGCCCTGGCGGCAGCGGGCACGAGCAGTACTTC. Its protein product is CASSPGGSGHEQYF. This chain connects TRBV7-6 to TRBJ2-7, with a possible D match to TRBD2 (6 bases). Looked up from germline, CDR1 is SGHVS and CDR2 is FNYEAQ. The CDR3 spans 14 residues. The germline V and J ends were trimmed by 5 bases and 5 bases, with 16 bases remaining between them.